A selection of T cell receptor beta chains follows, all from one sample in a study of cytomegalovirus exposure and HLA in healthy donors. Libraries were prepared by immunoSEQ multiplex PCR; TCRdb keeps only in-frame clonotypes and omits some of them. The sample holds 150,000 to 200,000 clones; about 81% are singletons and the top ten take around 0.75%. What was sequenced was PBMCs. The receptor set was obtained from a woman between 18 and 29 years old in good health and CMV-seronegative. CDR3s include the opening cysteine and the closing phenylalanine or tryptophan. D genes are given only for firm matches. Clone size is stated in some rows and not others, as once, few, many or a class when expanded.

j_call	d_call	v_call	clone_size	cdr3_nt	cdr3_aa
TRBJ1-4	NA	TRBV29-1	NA	TGCAGCGCGCAGGGTAGGGGAGGTGAAAAACTGTTTTTT	CSAQGRGGEKLFF
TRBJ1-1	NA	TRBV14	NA	TGTGCCAGCAGCCAAGTTAAGGACAATGCTTTCTTT	CASSQVKDNAFF
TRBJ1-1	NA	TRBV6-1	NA	TGTGCCAGCAGTCTTGGCAGACTTGAGGCTTTCTTT	CASSLGRLEAFF
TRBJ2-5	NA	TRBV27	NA	TGTGCCAGCAGTTTTAGAGGAGAGACCCAGTACTTC	CASSFRGETQYF
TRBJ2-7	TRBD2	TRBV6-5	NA	TGTGCCAGCAGTTACGGGGGGGGTCCCGAGCAGTACTTC	CASSYGGGPEQYF
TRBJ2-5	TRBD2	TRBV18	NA	TGTGCCAGCTCACCCCGGGGGACTAGCACTCAAGAGACCCAGTACTTC	CASSPRGTSTQETQYF
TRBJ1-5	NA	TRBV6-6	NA	TGTGCCAGCAGTCCACAGGGTAGCAATCAGCCCCAGCATTTT	CASSPQGSNQPQHF
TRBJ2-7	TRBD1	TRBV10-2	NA	TGCGCCAGCAGTGGGGGACAGGGGAGAGTCGAGCAGTACTTC	CASSGGQGRVEQYF
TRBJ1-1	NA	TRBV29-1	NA	TGCAGCGTTGAAGAGGGGAGGGCAACCACTGAAGCTTTCTTT	CSVEEGRATTEAFF
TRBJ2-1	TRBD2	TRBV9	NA	TGTGCCAGCAGCACGACTAGCGGGAGGTGGAATGAGCAGTTCTTC	CASSTTSGRWNEQFF
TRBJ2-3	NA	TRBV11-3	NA	TGTGCCAGCAGCCCCCGACTAGAACCAGATACGCAGTATTTT	CASSPRLEPDTQYF
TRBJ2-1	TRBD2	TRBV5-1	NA	TGCGCCAGCAGCTTGGGCGGGAGCTACAATGAGCAGTTCTTC	CASSLGGSYNEQFF
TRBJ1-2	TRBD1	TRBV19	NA	TGTGCCAGTAGCTCGCAGACAGGGGCGAACTATGGCTACACCTTC	CASSSQTGANYGYTF
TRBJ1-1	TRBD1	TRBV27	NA	TGTGCCAGCAGCGGAACAGGGGGGCTGGTTGAAGCTTTCTTT	CASSGTGGLVEAFF
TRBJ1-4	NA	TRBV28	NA	TGTGCCAGCAAATCTCAGGGATTGGGTAATGAAAAACTGTTTTTT	CASKSQGLGNEKLFF
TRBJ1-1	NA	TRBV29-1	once	TGCAGCGTCCCCCAAGGGGCCGAGAACACTGAAGCTTTCTTT	CSVPQGAENTEAFF
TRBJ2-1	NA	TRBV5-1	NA	TGCGCCAGCAGCTTGGGGGGACTCTACAATGAGCAGTTCTTC	CASSLGGLYNEQFF
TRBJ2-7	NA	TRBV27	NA	TGTGCCACCCAATCGGGGTATGGCAGCGAGCAGTACTTC	CATQSGYGSEQYF
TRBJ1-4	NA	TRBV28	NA	TGTGCCAGCAGCCGTGACAAGGTGGCAAATGAAAAACTGTTTTTT	CASSRDKVANEKLFF
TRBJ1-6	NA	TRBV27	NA	TGTGCCAGCAGTCCTACCCTCAGGGGCGCAAATTCACCCCTCCACTTT	CASSPTLRGANSPLHF
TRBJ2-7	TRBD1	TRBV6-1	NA	TGTGCCAGCAGTGAAGATGGGACAGGGGGCCTCGAGCAGTACTTC	CASSEDGTGGLEQYF
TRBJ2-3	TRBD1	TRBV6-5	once	TGTGCCAGCAGGAACAGGGGAATGGCAGATACGCAGTATTTT	CASRNRGMADTQYF
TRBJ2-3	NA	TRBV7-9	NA	TGTGCCAGCAGCTTAAAGGACTCCCGGCTGACAGATACGCAGTATTTT	CASSLKDSRLTDTQYF
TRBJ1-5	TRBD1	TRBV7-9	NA	TGTGCCAGCAGCTTGACAGGGGGCGCGGGCCAGCCCCAGCATTTT	CASSLTGGAGQPQHF
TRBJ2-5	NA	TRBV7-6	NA	TGTGCCAGCAGCAGAACAGGGAAGACCCAGTACTTC	CASSRTGKTQYF